This T cell receptor beta chain was retrieved from a study of Graves' ophthalmopathy and Graves' hyperthyroidism. Study results and caveats: A model of 13 signatures distinguished ophthalmopathy from stable hyperthyroidism at around 90% sensitivity and roughly 81% specificity. Sensitivity reached roughly 70% and specificity around 72% when the model predicted ophthalmopathy progression.

RNA transcripts served as template for amplifying TCR beta CDR3 sequences. First-round RT-PCR relied on HTBI primers, and a second-round multiplex PCR came next. TCRdb passed the multiplex PCR reads through MiXCR, listing each CDR3 protein once. In the table there are roughly 500,000 distinct CDR3 sequences, about 15% of which are singletons. Exclusion covered patients with other autoimmune diseases or uncontrolled infections (as well as pregnancy or lactation). Germline V gene sequence: CDR1 MNHEY, CDR2 SVGAGI. The CDR3 has 13 residues. The V end was cut by 10 bases, the J end by 5 bases, with 17 bases between. Many counts were recorded for this clonotype. Its antigen is not known.

J is TRBJ2-5 and V is TRBV6-5; D is undetermined. The sequence was obtained from a woman in her 30s with Graves' ophthalmopathy. Material for sequencing was blood. The CDR3, as DNA: TGTGCCATCCCAAGAGGTTTTCTGGAGACCCAGTACTTC. Residues: CAIPRGFLETQYF.